Listed here are 16 T cell receptor beta chains from one sample, sequenced in a study of vaccination and CD4 T cells after COVID-19. The sample's treatment: approximately 9-day PBMC culture with coronavirus spike peptide pools or control peptides (ViraFEST assay). Cultured CD4+ T-cell DNA underwent Oncomine TCR Beta short-read sequencing. TCRdb redid the calling of the PCR reads with MiXCR, one entry per CDR3 protein. The sample includes about 7,800 distinct CDR3 sequences, approximately 59% of them seen just once. These receptors have no identified antigens. The material sequenced was CD4+ T cells from blood, cultured in vitro. Every receptor here comes from a human donor who had recovered from COVID-19.

The J gene is TRBJ1-1, the V gene TRBV6-2 or TRBV6-3, with TRBD1 as a possible D gene (6 bases). Deletions cut 5 bases from V and 1 base from J, with 17 bases between. Germline assignment: CDR1 MNHEY and CDR2 SVGEGT. The CDR3 runs to 16 residues. The CDR3 sequence is CASSLGGGRPNTEAFF. The DNA for the CDR3 is TGTGCCAGCAGTCTAGGGGGGGGACGGCCGAACACTGAAGCTTTCTTT.

The rearrangement joins TRBV27 to TRBJ1-5; D unresolved. The CDR3 is 12 residues long. Germline assignment: CDR1 MNHEY and CDR2 SMNVEV (reference sequence). V dropped 5 bases and J dropped 9 bases, with 11 bases sitting between them. CDR3 coding DNA: TGTGCCAGCAGTCCGAATGCGGGGCCCCAGCATTTT. Its protein is CASSPNAGPQHF.

The J gene is TRBJ1-6, the V gene TRBV6-1, with 8 bases identical to TRBD1. The junction had 4 bases not matched to a gene; V was cut back by 1 base and J by 8 bases. CDR3 length equals 15 residues. Germline CDR1 is MNHNS and CDR2 is SASEGT. In nucleotides, the CDR3 is TGTGCCAGCAGTGAAGGGACAGGGACCTATTCACCCCTCCACTTT. Translating gives CASSEGTGTYSPLHF.

The V call is TRBV3-1, the J call TRBJ1-6, with 7 bases lining up with TRBD1. Losses at the gene ends were 6 bases for V and 9 bases for J; bases not matched to a gene: 2. Germline CDR1 is LGHDT and CDR2 is YNNKEL (reference sequence). The CDR3 length is 12 residues. CDR3: CASSHRGSPLHF. CDR3 DNA sequence: TGTGCCAGCAGTCACAGGGGTTCACCCCTCCACTTT.

Sample share makes this clonotype medium-sized. The rearrangement joins TRBV28 to TRBJ2-1, with 8 positions matching TRBD1. The germline gives CDR1 MDHEN, CDR2 SYDVKM. Germline trimming cut 1 base from V and 6 bases from J; bases unmatched to any gene: 5. The CDR3 length is 15 residues. CDR3 bases: TGTGCCAGCAGTTTATCGGACAGGGTTGGCAATGAGCAGTTCTTC. It yields the protein CASSLSDRVGNEQFF.

This clonotype has a handful of counts. The chain recombines TRBV19 with TRBJ1-2; 8 nucleotides agree with TRBD1. Germline V lookup: CDR1 LNHDA, CDR2 SQIVND (reference sequence). The J segment lost 10 bases and the V segment lost 5 bases, leaving 9 bases of the junction unmatched. The length of the CDR3 is 13 residues. CDR3 bases: TGTGCCAGTAGTCCCATGGACAGGGCGATCTACACCTTC. Translating gives CASSPMDRAIYTF.

The chain carries TRBV7-2 and TRBJ2-1, with D maybe TRBD2 (7 bases). V lost 5 bases, J lost 8 bases, and 16 bases lay in between. The V gene's germline CDR1 is SGHTA and CDR2 FQGNSA. The CDR3 contains 14 residues. In nucleotides, the CDR3 is TGTGCCAGCAGCCAAGGGGGGGCGCTGGATGAGCAGTTCTTC. Protein sequence: CASSQGGALDEQFF.

The chain combines TRBV11-2 with TRBJ2-7, with 14 bases aligning to TRBD2. The CDR3 has 16 residues. Germline V gene lookup returns CDR1 SGHAT and CDR2 FQNNGV. V lost 6 bases and J lost 7; bases outside the gene matches: 11. This CDR3 reads CASRSGTSGRWFEQYF. In DNA, the CDR3 is TGTGCCAGCAGGTCGGGGACTAGCGGGAGATGGTTTGAGCAGTACTTC.

This clonotype was counted only a few times. The chain has TRBV6-1 and TRBJ1-2; 8 bases agree with TRBD1. The CDR3 runs to 14 residues. The V segment lost 2 bases and the J segment 3 bases; nucleotides outside the gene matches: 2. Germline loops: CDR1 MNHNS, CDR2 SASEGT. The CDR3: CASSEHRGDYGYTF. The CDR3 DNA sequence: TGTGCCAGCAGTGAACACAGGGGGGACTATGGCTACACCTTC.

The gene calls are TRBV2 and TRBJ1-2, with TRBD1 matching over 8 bases. Germline CDR1 is SNHLY and CDR2 is FYNNEI. CDR3 length equals 15 residues. The trim removed 2 bases at V and 5 bases at J, leaving 7 bases unmatched. This CDR3 is CASSEWPGQGYGYTF. CDR3 nucleotide sequence: TGTGCCAGCAGTGAATGGCCCGGACAGGGTTATGGCTACACCTTC.

The chain links TRBV7-8 to TRBJ1-5, with D possibly TRBD1 on 6 matching bases. The germline V and J ends were trimmed by 11 bases and 2 bases, with 10 bases remaining between them. CDR1 is SGHVS and CDR2 is FQNEAQ in the germline V gene. The CDR3 extends over 12 amino acids. The CDR3 sequence is CAGGQGNQPQHF. In DNA form, the CDR3 reads TGTGCCGGGGGGCAGGGCAATCAGCCCCAGCATTTT.

The J gene is TRBJ1-5, the V gene TRBV19; D remains ambiguous. CDR3 size: 16 residues. CDR1 LNHDA and CDR2 SQIVND come from the germline V gene (reference sequence). The V and J ends lost 1 base and 3 bases respectively, with 13 bases between them. The CDR3, as DNA: TGTGCCAGTAGTATAGGGCAGTTTTCTAACAATCAGCCCCAGCATTTT. Amino acids: CASSIGQFSNNQPQHF.

The V gene is TRBV28, the J gene TRBJ2-5, with TRBD1 matching 9 bases. Germline CDR1 and CDR2: MDHEN and SYDVKM. This CDR3 spans 15 amino acids. Trimming took 3 bases from V and 5 from J; bases not matched to a gene: 7. CDR3: CASSLAGQGGETQYF. CDR3 bases: TGTGCCAGCAGTTTGGCGGGACAGGGAGGGGAGACCCAGTACTTC. The full variable domain, rest sourced from reference TRBV28 and TRBJ2-5, is DVKVTQSSRYLVKRTGEKVFLECVQDMDHENMFWYRQDPGLGLRLIYFSYDVKMKEKGDIPEGYSVSREKKERFSLILESASTNQTSMYLCASSLAGQGGETQYFGPGTRLLVL.

This clonotype came up a few times. J is TRBJ2-1 and V is TRBV6-5, with TRBD1 matching over 10 bases. The tail of the sequence fits TRBJ2-7 better, so the J call may be wrong. CDR1 and CDR2 from the germline V gene are MNHEY and SVGAGI. This CDR3 is 17 amino acids long. The CDR3 coding sequence is TGTGCCAGCAGTTACTCTATTACCGGGACAGGGGCGGGCGAGCAGTACTTC. Translating gives CASSYSITGTGAGEQYF.

The J gene is TRBJ2-5, the V gene TRBV5-1, with D possibly being TRBD1 (5 bases). Deletions cut 1 base from V and 3 bases from J, with 7 bases between. CDR3 length: 13 amino acids. CDR1 and CDR2 from the germline V gene are SGHRS and YFSETQ. The CDR3 bases are TGCGCCAGCAGCTTGCTAGGGGAAGAGACCCAGTACTTC. It yields the protein CASSLLGEETQYF.

The chain carries TRBV7-9 and TRBJ1-6; no clear D gene. Germline-derived CDR1 and CDR2 are SEHNR and FQNEAQ (reference sequence). Trimming removed 7 bases at V and 6 bases at J, with 19 bases between. The CDR3 has 16 amino acids. In nucleotides, the CDR3 is TGTGCCAGCACCTTTGAAACGGGAATGGGTAATTCACCCCTCCACTTT. Its translation: CASTFETGMGNSPLHF. Variable domain in full (rest from reference TRBV7-9 and TRBJ1-6): DTGVSQNPRHKITKRGQNVTFRCDPISEHNRLYWYRQTLGQGPEFLTYFQNEAQLEKSRLLSDRFSAERPKGSFSTLEIQRTEQGDSAMYLCASTFETGMGNSPLHFGNGTRLTVT.